Below, 17 T cell receptor beta chains from the same sample are listed, as sequenced in a study of blood T cell repertoires in COVID-19. Using immunoSEQ multiplex PCR, the repertoire was profiled, and TCRdb retains in-frame clones only, with some absent. Of approximately 330,000 clones in the sample, 80% to 90% are singletons; the top ten hold approximately 4.4%. Sequencing input: PBMCs or T cells enriched from blood (not recorded which). These receptors were collected from a woman between 40 and 55 years old with acute COVID-19.

Remarks on this clone: Its ends do not fully match the called genes, so a read error is possible. V is TRBV19 and J is TRBJ1-1; a weak D match, TRBD1 (5 bases). CDR1 is LNHDA, CDR2 SQIVND, per germline (reference sequence). This CDR3 contains 16 residues. The CDR3 region is CASSRGRGRRQTEAFF. CDR3 DNA: TGTGCCAGCAGTAGGGGAAGGGGTCGACGGCAGACTGAAGCTTTCTTT.

As DNA, the CDR3 is TGTGCCAGTAGTTCGCCACGGGGACTAGGTGGAGAGACCCAGTACTTC. Protein sequence: CASSSPRGLGGETQYF. The rearrangement links TRBV19 to TRBJ2-5, with TRBD2 matching over 8 bases. The CDR3 has 16 amino acids. The V gene's germline CDR1 is LNHDA and CDR2 SQIVND (reference sequence). V gave up 5 bases and J gave up 4 bases; unmatched junction bases: 12.

This chain uses TRBV2 with TRBJ2-7; TRBD2 matches 10 bases. Germline V gives CDR1 SNHLY, CDR2 FYNNEI. The CDR3 runs 16 residues. The ends lost 6 bases at V and 1 base at J; junction bases unmatched: 9. In nucleotides, the CDR3 is TGTGCCAGCAGGCGGCGGCCACTAGCGGGATCCTACGAGCAGTACTTC. Protein: CASRRRPLAGSYEQYF.

The chain uses TRBV4-3 and TRBJ2-7, with D maybe TRBD1 (5 bases). This CDR3 spans 15 amino acids. Trimming shortened V by 0 bases and J by 3 bases, and 12 bases separated the two germline ends. Germline CDR1 and CDR2: LGHNA and YSLEER. The CDR3 sequence is CASSQEEGVVYEQYF. DNA for the CDR3: TGCGCCAGCAGCCAAGAAGAAGGGGTGGTCTACGAGCAGTACTTC.

The gene calls are TRBV7-9 and TRBJ1-4; a weak D match, TRBD1 (5 bases). Trimming stripped 3 bases from V and 7 bases from J, with 12 bases between. Germline CDR1 reads SEHNR; CDR2 reads FQNEAQ (reference sequence). The CDR3 extends over 14 amino acids. The CDR3 DNA sequence: TGTGCCAGCAGCTTCTGGAGGGGTGGTGAAAAACTGTTTTTT. It specifies CASSFWRGGEKLFF. Together with reference TRBV7-9 and TRBJ1-4, the CDR3 gives the full variable domain: DTGVSQNPRHKITKRGQNVTFRCDPISEHNRLYWYRQTLGQGPEFLTYFQNEAQLEKSRLLSDRFSAERPKGSFSTLEIQRTEQGDSAMYLCASSFWRGGEKLFFGSGTQLSVL.

This chain connects TRBV19 to TRBJ1-2; TRBD1 agrees at 8 bases. The germline gives CDR1 LNHDA, CDR2 SQIVND (reference sequence). The CDR3 has 14 amino acids. With V trimmed by 4 bases and J by 3 bases, 4 bases remained unmatched. The CDR3 is CASSTGTGDYGYTF. The DNA of the CDR3 is TGTGCCAGTAGTACCGGGACAGGAGACTATGGCTACACCTTC. The full variable domain, with the rest looked up from reference TRBV19 and TRBJ1-2, is DGGITQSPKYLFRKEGQNVTLSCEQNLNHDAMYWYRQDPGQGLRLIYYSQIVNDFQKGDIAEGYSVSREKKESFPLTVTSAQKNPTAFYLCASSTGTGDYGYTFGSGTRLTVV.

CDR3 residues: CASSSGIQGRPQHF. DNA of the CDR3: TGTGCCAGCAGTTCCGGCATACAGGGCCGGCCCCAGCATTTT. The genes are TRBV6-2 or TRBV6-3 and TRBJ1-5; the D gene is possibly TRBD1 (6 bases). The CDR3 length is 14 residues. From germline, CDR1 is MNHEY and CDR2 SVGEGT. Deletions cut 4 bases from V and 9 bases from J, with 16 bases between.

This sequence joins TRBV5-5 and TRBJ2-1; 12 bases map to TRBD2. CDR3 length: 17 residues. After removal of 0 bases from V and 5 bases from J, the junction contained 6 bases not matched to a gene. Per the germline V gene, CDR1 is SGHKS and CDR2 is YYEKEE (reference sequence). CDR3 residues: CASSLAPRTSGNNEQFF. Here the CDR3 DNA reads TGTGCCAGCAGCTTGGCCCCCCGGACTAGCGGGAACAATGAGCAGTTCTTC.

The V call is TRBV10-3, the J call TRBJ2-7, with TRBD2 matching over 7 bases. This CDR3 comprises 13 residues. CDR1 ENHRY and CDR2 SYGVKD come from the germline V gene. V lost 5 bases, J lost 5 bases, and 6 bases stayed unmatched. DNA for the CDR3: TGTGCCATCAGTAACGGGGGAGGGAACGAGCAGTACTTC. Encoded protein: CAISNGGGNEQYF.

The genes are TRBV11-2 and TRBJ1-2, with a tentative D call TRBD1 (6 bases). Trimming removed 0 bases at V and 7 bases at J, with 15 bases between. Germline CDR1 is SGHAT and CDR2 is FQNNGV. The CDR3 covers 15 residues. The CDR3 region is CASSLDQAGAGGYTF. The DNA of the CDR3 is TGTGCCAGCAGCTTAGATCAGGCGGGGGCAGGTGGCTACACCTTC.

The genes are TRBV6-2 or TRBV6-3 and TRBJ2-1, with D perhaps matching TRBD2 (5 bases). The germline V gene encodes CDR1 MNHEY and CDR2 SVGEGT. V shed 3 bases and J shed 8 bases, with 14 bases lying between them. CDR3 length: 14 residues. DNA for the CDR3: TGTGCCAGCAGTTATTTAGGGAAGGAGGATGAGCAGTTCTTC. Its protein is CASSYLGKEDEQFF.

This clone has only a few counts. This rearrangement joins TRBV7-9 to TRBJ2-1; weak D call: TRBD1 (5 bases). Trimming removed 3 bases from V and 5 bases from J, with 11 bases in between. The CDR3 spans 14 residues. The V gene's germline CDR1 is SEHNR and CDR2 FQNEAQ (reference sequence). In DNA, the CDR3 is TGTGCCAGCAGCTTCACCAGGGCCAACAATGAGCAGTTCTTC. Protein product: CASSFTRANNEQFF.

A single count supports this clone. The chain joins TRBV7-2 to TRBJ2-7; D is perhaps TRBD1 (7 bases). In germline, CDR1 is SGHTA, CDR2 FQGNSA. The V end lost 2 bases, the J end lost 2 bases, and 13 bases lay between the germline ends. This CDR3 has 15 residues. The CDR3 region has the DNA TGTGCCAGCAGCTTAATCAGGGGGGTCACCTACGAGCAGTACTTC. Protein product: CASSLIRGVTYEQYF.

The gene calls are TRBV5-1 and TRBJ2-7; TRBD2 agrees at 9 bases. J gave up 4 bases and V 1 base, and 6 bases lay outside the gene matches. There are 15 residues in the CDR3. Germline assignment: CDR1 SGHRS and CDR2 YFSETQ. The CDR3 DNA reads as TGCGCCAGCAGCTTGTATCCTAGCGGGGAATACGAGCAGTACTTC. Its protein is CASSLYPSGEYEQYF.

This rearrangement joins TRBV13 to TRBJ1-3; TRBD1 might be the D (6 bases). The V and J ends lost 6 bases and 0 bases respectively, with 12 bases between them. CDR1 is PRHDT and CDR2 is FYEKMQ in the germline V gene (reference sequence). The CDR3 length is 15 residues. Here the CDR3 DNA reads TGTGCCAGCAGTCGAGACAGGCTCTCTGGAAACACCATATATTTT. Translation gives CASSRDRLSGNTIYF.

This sequence joins TRBV27 and TRBJ2-1; TRBD2 matches at 11 bases. The CDR3 extends over 16 amino acids. Trimming took 5 bases from V and 0 from J; bases not matched to a gene: 3. The germline CDR1 and CDR2 sequences are MNHEY and SMNVEV (reference sequence). The CDR3 coding sequence is TGTGCCAGCAGTCCCGGGACTAGCGGCTCCTACAATGAGCAGTTCTTC. The encoded protein is CASSPGTSGSYNEQFF.

The rearrangement joins TRBV25-1 to TRBJ1-2; 9 nucleotides align to TRBD1. V gave up 7 bases and J gave up 7 bases; unmatched junction bases: 4. CDR1 is MGHDK, CDR2 SYGVNS, per germline. The CDR3 sequence is 12 residues long. The CDR3 coding sequence is TGTGCCAGCATGGACAGGGGTAGTGGCTACACCTTC. Protein product: CASMDRGSGYTF.